Included here is one T cell receptor (beta chain) sequence, with context. This record belongs to a study of blood T cell repertoires in COVID-19. Deletions cut 2 bases from V and 5 bases from J, with 16 bases between. Per the germline V gene, CDR1 is SGHRS and CDR2 is YFSETQ. This CDR3 has 15 residues. In terms of age and location, participants ranged from roughly 18 to 100 years and lived in around 22 US areas. The assay was immunoSEQ multiplex PCR, and TCRdb's table has in-frame clones only and misses some. In the table there are about 210,000 clones, around 81% of which are singletons. The specimen sequenced was PBMCs or T cells enriched from blood (not recorded which). This receptor was obtained from a woman aged 45-65 years with acute COVID-19. This chain connects TRBV5-1 to TRBJ2-5; tentative D call: TRBD1 (7 bases). Written as DNA, the CDR3 is TGCGCCAGCAGCTTAACAGGGGAGGACTGGGAGACCCAGTACTTC. This sequence encodes CASSLTGEDWETQYF.